This TCR beta chain was sequenced for a study of T cells in Graves' hyperthyroidism and ophthalmopathy. This clonotype was found many times. TCR beta CDR3 sequences were amplified from RNA transcripts. With the HTBI primer set, the TCR CDR3 went through a first round of RT-PCR. TCRdb re-analysed the multiplex PCR reads in MiXCR, keeping a single row per CDR3 protein. Altogether fewer than 750,000 distinct CDR3 sequences are present, about 14% being singletons, with the ten largest covering roughly 4.3%. The sequencing input was blood. The sequence came from a woman in her 40s with Graves' ophthalmopathy.

CDR3 bases: TGTGCCAGCAGTTACTCGGCCCCGTCGAGGTCTGAAGCTTTCTTT. The encoded protein is CASSYSAPSRSEAFF. The chain has TRBV6-5 and TRBJ1-1; D is unclear. The ends were cut back, 0 bases at V and 6 bases at J, with 14 bases in the middle. The germline V gene has CDR1 MNHEY and CDR2 SVGAGI. CDR3 length equals 15 residues.